The sequence of this T cell receptor beta chain was determined in a study of blood T cell repertoires in COVID-19. Study details: Researchers got acute and convalescent COVID-19 samples from the United States, Italy and Spain.

The germline CDR1 and CDR2 sequences are SQVTM and ANQGSEA. After removal of 4 bases from V and 5 bases from J, the junction contained 4 bases not matched to a gene. This CDR3 region has 12 residues. Original handling: It was from reference gene primer amplification that nucleated cell counts were estimated. Clones were sequenced by immunoSEQ multiplex PCR, and TCRdb holds only the in-frame ones, with some missing. That table gives V, J and clone size, and the DNA gave D and trimming. The profile shows 300,000 to 350,000 clones, about 90% of them singletons. Cohort allocation depended upon clinical history that participants reported. Cohort 3 recovery required two negative PCRs, clearance, or symptom resolution.

V and J are TRBV29-1 and TRBJ2-7, with 8 bases lining up with TRBD1. The clonotype originates from a woman aged 25 to 39 who had recovered from COVID-19. The sample comprised PBMCs or T cells enriched from blood (not recorded which). CDR3 residues: CSVGGQGNEQYF. The CDR3 coding sequence is TGCAGCGTTGGTGGACAGGGTAACGAGCAGTACTTC.